What follows are 5 T cell receptor beta chains derived from one specimen sequenced in a study of early T cells in non-severe SARS-CoV-2 infection. TCRdb called the 5' RACE reads again in MiXCR, with one record for every CDR3 protein. The repertoire holds about 98,000 distinct CDR3 sequences, with 13% as singletons. Sequencing was performed on whole blood. These receptors all stem from an adult who was a healthcare worker with PCR-confirmed SARS-CoV-2 infection or an uninfected control (not recorded which).

This sequence joins TRBV11-2 and TRBJ2-1; the match to TRBD1 covers 8 bases. The CDR3 sequence is 15 residues long. In germline, CDR1 is SGHAT, CDR2 FQNNGV. V dropped 5 bases and J dropped 0; count of bases not matched to a gene: 3. The CDR3 DNA is TGTGCCAGCAGCATAACAGGGGGCTCCTACAATGAGCAGTTCTTC. It codes for CASSITGGSYNEQFF.

In its sample, this clonotype was seen a few times. The chain joins TRBV20-1 to TRBJ2-7; 9 nucleotides agree with TRBD2. CDR1 and CDR2 from the germline V gene are DFQATT and SNEGSKA (reference sequence). The CDR3 totals 13 residues. With V trimmed by 6 bases and J by 3 bases, 6 bases remained unmatched. CDR3 bases: TGCAGTGCCACAATAGCGGGAGACTACGAGCAGTACTTC. Translation gives CSATIAGDYEQYF.

The gene calls are TRBV28 and TRBJ2-3; no reliable D call. The CDR3 covers 12 residues. Germline V gives CDR1 MDHEN, CDR2 SYDVKM. V lost 5 bases and J lost 5, with 8 bases in between. The CDR3 here is CASSEVGDTQYF. The CDR3 coding sequence is TGTGCCAGCAGTGAGGTAGGAGATACGCAGTATTTT.

DNA of the CDR3: TGTGCCTGTCCCGGGGGAGTGAGATCACCCCTCCACTTT. Translated: CACPGGVRSPLHF. This chain joins TRBV30 and TRBJ1-6; maybe TRBD1 (5 bases). Germline CDR1 GTSNPN, CDR2 SVGIG (reference sequence). V lost 6 bases and J 10 bases, leaving 16 bases between the germline ends. There are 13 residues in the CDR3.

This clonotype was recorded many times. The rearrangement joins TRBV6-6 to TRBJ2-1, with 7 nucleotides matching TRBD2. This CDR3 spans 16 amino acids. The ends lost 2 bases at V and 9 bases at J; junction bases unmatched: 13. The germline gives CDR1 MNHNY, CDR2 SVGAGI (reference sequence). The CDR3 spells CASSYPTKAGVTEQFF. As DNA, the CDR3 is TGTGCCAGCAGTTACCCCACAAAGGCGGGAGTGACTGAGCAGTTCTTC.